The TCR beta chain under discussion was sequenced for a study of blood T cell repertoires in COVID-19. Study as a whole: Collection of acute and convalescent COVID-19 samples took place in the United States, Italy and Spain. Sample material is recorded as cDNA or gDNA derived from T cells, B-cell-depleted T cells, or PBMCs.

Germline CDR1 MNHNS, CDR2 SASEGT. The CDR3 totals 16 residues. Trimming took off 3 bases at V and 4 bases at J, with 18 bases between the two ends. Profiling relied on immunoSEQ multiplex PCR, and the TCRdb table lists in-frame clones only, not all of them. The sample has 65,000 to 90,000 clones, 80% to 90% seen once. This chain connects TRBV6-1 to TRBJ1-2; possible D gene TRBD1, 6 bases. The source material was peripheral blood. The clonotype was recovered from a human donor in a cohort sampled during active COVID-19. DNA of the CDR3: TGTGCCAGCAGTGACGCCCGCATGACAGGAGGCTATGGCTACACCTTC. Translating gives CASSDARMTGGYGYTF.